This TCR beta chain is from a study of cytomegalovirus exposure and HLA in healthy donors. The study's findings and limits: It was reported that TCR beta sequences correctly inferred the HLA-A and HLA-B alleles for most subjects.

In regard to this clone: The target antigen is unknown.

Trimming cost V 1 base and J 0 bases, with 11 bases left between them. Germline V gene lookup returns CDR1 SGDLS and CDR2 YYNGEE. The CDR3 is 17 residues long. This PCR relied on a set of 60 Vbeta primers and 13 Jbeta primers. Using immunoSEQ multiplex PCR, the repertoire was profiled, and TCRdb retains in-frame clones only, with some absent. This sample has fewer than 150,000 clones, with roughly 79% found just once. Material: PBMCs. The clonotype was recovered from a male donor in good health and CMV-seronegative. The chain couples TRBV9 to TRBJ2-6, with a weak D call TRBD2 (5 bases). The CDR3 here is CASSVQISASGANVLTF. In DNA, the CDR3 is TGTGCCAGCAGCGTACAAATTAGCGCCTCTGGGGCCAACGTCCTGACTTTC.